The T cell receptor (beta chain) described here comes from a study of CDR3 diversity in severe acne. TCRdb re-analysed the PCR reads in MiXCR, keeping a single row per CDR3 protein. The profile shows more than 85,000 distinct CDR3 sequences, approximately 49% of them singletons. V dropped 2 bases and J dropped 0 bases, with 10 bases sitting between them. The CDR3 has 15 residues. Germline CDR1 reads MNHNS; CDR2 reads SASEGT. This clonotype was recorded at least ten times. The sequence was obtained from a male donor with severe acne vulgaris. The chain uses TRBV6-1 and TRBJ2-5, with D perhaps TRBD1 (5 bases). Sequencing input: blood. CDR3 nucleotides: TGTGCCAGCAGTGAACTACAGGTCAACCAAGAGACCCAGTACTTC. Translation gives CASSELQVNQETQYF.